What follows are 27 T cell receptor beta chains derived from one specimen sequenced in a study of blood T cell repertoires in COVID-19. Data came from immunoSEQ multiplex PCR; TCRdb stores just in-frame clones and leaves some out. The table includes over 150,000 clones, approximately 86% detected once. Sequencing was performed on peripheral blood. These receptor sequences come from a man in his 60s with COVID-19, enrolled during active disease.

J is TRBJ1-2 and V is TRBV10-3; 10 nucleotides align to TRBD1. J was trimmed by 2 bases and V by 4 bases; bases with no gene match: 10. This CDR3 contains 17 residues. Germline V gene lookup returns CDR1 ENHRY and CDR2 SYGVKD. CDR3 coding DNA: TGTGCCATCAGTGTCGGGGGGACAGGGGTAGGGAACTATGGCTACACCTTC. Translation: CAISVGGTGVGNYGYTF.

This chain uses TRBV19 with TRBJ1-5; D is unclear. The CDR3 length is 15 residues. In germline, CDR1 is LNHDA, CDR2 SQIVND (reference sequence). Trimming left V 8 bases short and J 0 bases short, with 14 bases between. The CDR3 reads CASFDGEHSNQPQHF. The CDR3, as DNA: TGTGCCAGTTTCGACGGAGAGCATAGCAATCAGCCCCAGCATTTT.

The gene calls are TRBV10-1 and TRBJ1-2, with 8 nucleotides matching TRBD1. Germline V lookup: CDR1 WNHNN, CDR2 SYGVQD (reference sequence). This CDR3 spans 18 amino acids. The V and J ends lost 6 bases and 8 bases, in that order; junction bases with no gene match: 23. CDR3 loop: CASREKPGQGTTNNGYTF. DNA of the CDR3: TGCGCCAGCAGGGAAAAACCCGGACAGGGAACAACGAACAACGGCTACACCTTC.

This clone has just a few counts. The J gene is TRBJ1-1, the V gene TRBV3-1 (or the pseudogene TRBV3-2); D gene ambiguous. With 5 bases removed from V and 3 bases from J, the gap between germline ends came to 16 bases. This CDR3 has 15 amino acids. In germline, CDR1 is LGHDT, CDR2 YNNKEL (reference sequence). The DNA for the CDR3 is TGTGCCAGCAGCAAGTCGGACTTCCTGGACACTGAAGCTTTCTTT. This encodes CASSKSDFLDTEAFF.

This sequence joins TRBV18 and TRBJ2-1; 11 nucleotides match TRBD2. The CDR3 covers 15 residues. Germline V gene data show CDR1 as KGHSH and CDR2 as LQKENI. The V and J ends lost 6 bases and 6 bases, in that order; junction bases with no gene match: 7. The CDR3 loop is CASSRSGRVGNEQFF. CDR3 in DNA: TGTGCCAGCTCCCGTAGCGGGAGGGTAGGCAATGAGCAGTTCTTC. The full variable domain, rest sourced from reference TRBV18 and TRBJ2-1, is NAGVMQNPRHLVRRRGQEARLRCSPMKGHSHVYWYRQLPEEGLKFMVYLQKENIIDESGMPKERFSAEFPKEGPSILRIQQVVRGDSAAYFCASSRSGRVGNEQFFGPGTRLTVL.

The genes are TRBV24-1 and TRBJ2-2; TRBD2 matches at 7 bases. With V trimmed by 4 bases and J by 3 bases, 7 bases remained unmatched. The CDR3 extends over 16 amino acids. In germline, CDR1 is KGHDR, CDR2 SFDVKD. The CDR3 region has the DNA TGTGCCACCAGTGACCGACTACGGGGGGACACCGGGGAGCTGTTTTTT. It is translated as CATSDRLRGDTGELFF.

V is TRBV5-1 and J is TRBJ1-4; D gene ambiguous. The germline V and J ends were trimmed by 4 bases and 3 bases, with 16 bases remaining between them. The germline V gene encodes CDR1 SGHRS and CDR2 YFSETQ. This CDR3 is 16 amino acids long. The CDR3: CASSPPEGISNEKLFF. The DNA of the CDR3 is TGCGCCAGCAGCCCCCCGGAGGGCATATCTAATGAAAAACTGTTTTTT.

V usage is TRBV2 and J usage is TRBJ2-2; 7 bases map to TRBD1. Losses at the gene ends were 7 bases for V and 4 bases for J; bases not matched to a gene: 6. The germline CDR1 and CDR2 sequences are SNHLY and FYNNEI. This CDR3 region has 14 residues. The CDR3 protein is CASTYRGFTGELFF. The CDR3 DNA follows: TGTGCCAGCACTTACAGGGGATTCACCGGGGAGCTGTTTTTT. Combining the CDR3 with reference TRBV2 and TRBJ2-2 gives the whole variable domain EPEVTQTPSHQVTQMGQEVILRCVPISNHLYFYWYRQILGQKVEFLVSFYNNEISEKSEIFDDQFSVERPDGSNFTLKIRSTKLEDSAMYFCASTYRGFTGELFFGEGSRLTVL.

This CDR3 reads CASSFVQGPTYNEQFF. The CDR3 nucleotides are TGTGCCAGCAGCTTTGTGCAGGGGCCAACCTACAATGAGCAGTTCTTC. The rearrangement links TRBV11-3 to TRBJ2-1, with D tentatively TRBD1 (6 bases). Trimming pared 3 bases from V and 2 bases from J, leaving 14 bases between. The CDR3 has 16 residues. Germline V CDR1 and CDR2: SGHNT, YENEEA.

The chain employs TRBV6-1 and TRBJ1-1, with D possibly being TRBD1 (5 bases). Trimming shortened V by 4 bases and J by 4 bases, and 22 bases separated the two germline ends. The CDR3 covers 17 residues. Per the germline V gene, CDR1 is MNHNS and CDR2 is SASEGT. CDR3 DNA: TGTGCCAGCAGTGTTCTTGGAGGGCCCGGTAGGGGCACTGAAGCTTTCTTT. This sequence encodes CASSVLGGPGRGTEAFF.

The chain is built from TRBV7-2 and TRBJ2-1, with TRBD2 as a possible D gene (6 bases). Germline V gene sequence: CDR1 SGHTA, CDR2 FQGNSA. CDR3 length equals 15 residues. Trimming removed 6 bases from V and 6 bases from J, with 18 bases in between. The CDR3 here is CASRLASRTANEQFF. For the CDR3, the DNA is TGTGCCAGCAGACTAGCCAGCAGAACGGCCAATGAGCAGTTCTTC.

The chain is built from TRBV12-5 and TRBJ1-1, with a weak D call TRBD1 (5 bases). The V end was cut by 3 bases, the J end by 0 bases, with 14 bases between. The CDR3 covers 16 residues. The germline V gene has CDR1 LGHNT and CDR2 FRNRAP. The CDR3 DNA sequence: TGTGCTAGTGGTTTCGTTGGGGCCGGGCTGAACACTGAAGCTTTCTTT. Protein sequence: CASGFVGAGLNTEAFF. The full variable domain, its missing parts supplied by reference TRBV12-5 and TRBJ1-1, is DARVTQTPRHKVTEMGQEVTMRCQPILGHNTVFWYRQTMMQGLELLAYFRNRAPLDDSGMPKDRFSAEMPDATLATLKIQPSEPRDSAVYFCASGFVGAGLNTEAFFGQGTRLTVV.

The sample holds a few counts of this clone. V and J are TRBV9 and TRBJ2-5; 11 positions agree with TRBD2. From germline, CDR1 is SGDLS and CDR2 YYNGEE. The CDR3 runs 14 residues. After removal of 4 bases from V and 3 bases from J, the junction contained 2 bases not matched to a gene. The CDR3 loop is CASSRGLAEETQYF. The DNA of the CDR3 is TGTGCCAGCAGCCGGGGACTAGCGGAAGAGACCCAGTACTTC.

In its sample, this clone was seen once. The rearrangement joins TRBV6-1 to TRBJ2-7; possibly TRBD2 for D (5 bases). CDR1 is MNHNS, CDR2 SASEGT, per germline. This CDR3 has 14 amino acids. V lost 0 bases and J 5 bases, leaving 11 bases between the germline ends. The CDR3 DNA reads as TGTGCCAGCAGTGAAGCGCTTACCGGGGACGAGCAGTACTTC. Translation gives CASSEALTGDEQYF.

This chain uses TRBV7-9 with TRBJ2-5, with a weak D call TRBD1 (6 bases). V lost 2 bases and J 3 bases, leaving 16 bases between the germline ends. This CDR3 is 16 amino acids long. The germline V gene encodes CDR1 SEHNR and CDR2 FQNEAQ (reference sequence). CDR3 protein: CASSLQGTARKETQYF. In nucleotides, the CDR3 is TGTGCCAGCAGCTTACAGGGGACCGCGAGGAAAGAGACCCAGTACTTC.

This rearrangement joins TRBV5-6 to TRBJ1-2; 7 bases align to TRBD1. The V gene end was trimmed by 5 bases and the J gene end by 0 bases; junction bases not matched to a gene: 4. The CDR3 length is 14 residues. From germline, CDR1 is SGHDT and CDR2 YYEEEE. CDR3: CASRGQGANYGYTF. CDR3 in DNA: TGTGCCAGCAGGGGGCAGGGGGCTAACTATGGCTACACCTTC.

This clone appeared a few times. This chain links TRBV7-3 with TRBJ2-2; 8 positions match TRBD2. The V gene's germline CDR1 is SGHTA and CDR2 FQGTGA. Unmatched junction bases numbered 3, after V lost 2 bases and J lost 4 bases. The length of the CDR3 is 15 residues. This chain's CDR3 is CASSLSGGPTGELFF. DNA for the CDR3: TGTGCCAGCAGCTTATCGGGGGGGCCCACCGGGGAGCTGTTTTTT.

The chain has TRBV30 and TRBJ2-7; D is possibly TRBD2 (6 bases). Looked up from germline, CDR1 is GTSNPN and CDR2 is SVGIG (reference sequence). CDR3 length: 15 residues. Deletions cut 0 bases from V and 2 bases from J, with 14 bases between. The CDR3 spells CAWSVPGLTTYEQYF. The CDR3 DNA follows: TGTGCCTGGAGTGTACCGGGACTGACAACCTACGAGCAGTACTTC.

The chain carries TRBV7-9 and TRBJ2-1; 11 nucleotides align to TRBD1. Germline CDR1 and CDR2: SEHNR and FQNEAQ (reference sequence). V lost 5 bases, J lost 0 bases, and 6 bases stayed unmatched. This CDR3 spans 17 amino acids. The CDR3 DNA sequence: TGTGCCAGCAGCGCGACCGGGACAGGGGGCTCCTACAATGAGCAGTTCTTC. It is translated as CASSATGTGGSYNEQFF. Complete variable domain (other parts from reference TRBV7-9 and TRBJ2-1): DTGVSQNPRHKITKRGQNVTFRCDPISEHNRLYWYRQTLGQGPEFLTYFQNEAQLEKSRLLSDRFSAERPKGSFSTLEIQRTEQGDSAMYLCASSATGTGGSYNEQFFGPGTRLTVL.

The gene calls are TRBV3-1 (or the pseudogene TRBV3-2) and TRBJ2-7; TRBD1 matches 10 bases. J was trimmed by 6 bases and V by 4 bases; bases with no gene match: 9. The germline CDR1 and CDR2 sequences are LGHDT and YNNKEL (reference sequence). The CDR3 is made up of 15 amino acids. CDR3 DNA: TGTGCCAGCAGCCCCGGGACAGGGGATATAGGCGAGCAGTACTTC. Its translation is CASSPGTGDIGEQYF.

The V call is TRBV5-1, the J call TRBJ2-1; tentatively, D is TRBD1 (6 bases). This CDR3 is 12 amino acids long. CDR1 SGHRS and CDR2 YFSETQ come from the germline V gene. Trimming left V 2 bases short and J 7 bases short, with 7 bases between. The CDR3 coding sequence is TGCGCCAGCAGCTTAGGACAGAATGAGCAGTTCTTC. Translated, it gives CASSLGQNEQFF.

This clone has only one observation. CDR3 loop: CAWSVPPAGNTEAFF. CDR3 DNA sequence: TGTGCCTGGAGTGTACCCCCGGCAGGGAACACTGAAGCTTTCTTT. The rearrangement joins TRBV30 to TRBJ1-1; D gene unclear. CDR1 and CDR2 from the germline V gene are GTSNPN and SVGIG (reference sequence). V gave up 0 bases and J gave up 1 base, with 12 bases separating them. This CDR3 has 15 amino acids.

The gene calls are TRBV14 and TRBJ1-1, with TRBD1 as a possible D gene (6 bases). The germline V gene encodes CDR1 SGHDN and CDR2 FVKESK. Trimming took off 4 bases at V and 1 base at J, with 7 bases between the two ends. This CDR3 has 13 amino acids. The CDR3 spells CASSRQENTEAFF. The DNA of the CDR3 is TGTGCCAGCAGCCGACAGGAGAACACTGAAGCTTTCTTT.

The sample holds one count of this clone. The chain couples TRBV3-1 (or the pseudogene TRBV3-2) to TRBJ1-2; tentative D call: TRBD1 (6 bases). CDR3 length: 14 amino acids. Germline V CDR1 and CDR2: LGHDT, YNNKEL (reference sequence). V was pared by 5 bases and J by 3 bases, with 13 bases between. CDR3 residues: CASSFREGDYGYTF. As DNA, the CDR3 is TGTGCCAGCAGCTTCCGGGAGGGGGACTATGGCTACACCTTC.

This chain joins TRBV11-3 and TRBJ2-7, with TRBD2 matching 14 bases. This CDR3 region has 19 residues. CDR1 and CDR2 from the germline V gene are SGHNT and YENEEA. The V segment lost 5 bases and the J segment 6 bases; nucleotides outside the gene matches: 18. CDR3 protein: CASSARPGTSGSFTSEQYF. CDR3 coding DNA: TGTGCCAGCAGCGCCAGACCCGGGACTAGCGGGAGTTTTACGTCCGAGCAGTACTTC.

The rearrangement uses TRBV4-2 and TRBJ2-7, with no clear D. Looked up from germline, CDR1 is LGHNA and CDR2 is YNFKEQ. This CDR3 spans 16 amino acids. Between the trimmed V and J ends, which lost 2 bases and 2 bases, there was a span of 16 bases. CDR3 nucleotides: TGTGCCAGCAGCCAATCCGGTAGTCTGGGCCCCTACGAGCAGTACTTC. Translation: CASSQSGSLGPYEQYF.

The chain employs TRBV19 and TRBJ2-3, with D possibly matching TRBD1 (7 bases). The CDR3 contains 15 residues. V lost 1 base and J 4 bases, leaving 12 bases between the germline ends. The germline CDR1 and CDR2 sequences are LNHDA and SQIVND (reference sequence). CDR3 bases: TGTGCCAGTAGTATAGGACAGGGAGGCGCAGATACGCAGTATTTT. Translation: CASSIGQGGADTQYF.